This T cell receptor beta chain emerged from a study of blood T cells in healthy people across ages. This clonotype was recorded a few times. For the second PCR, which ran for about 6 to 11 cycles, a sample-barcoded 5' primer and a J-beta primer mix were used. TCRdb ran MiXCR on the 5' RACE reads and lists one entry per CDR3 protein. The sample lists 750,000 to 950,000 distinct CDR3 sequences, about 26% occurring once. CDR3 length: 16 residues. The V and J ends lost 6 bases and 0 bases, in that order; junction bases with no gene match: 8. Another study also made use of these data, one on T cells of mothers and their children. That paper notes: About 6 children, together with their three healthy Caucasian mothers, made up the donors.

J is TRBJ2-5 and V is TRBV12-3 or TRBV12-4; 9 positions agree with TRBD1. The receptor was isolated from a boy aged 5-17 years in good health. The material sequenced was blood. The CDR3 is CASRGTGRGYQETQYF. CDR3 in DNA: TGTGCCAGCAGAGGGACAGGGCGGGGGTACCAAGAGACCCAGTACTTC.